This T cell receptor (beta chain) was found in a study of spatial heterogeneity in lung cancer. The wider study: Alpha-chain sequences were consistently detected less often than beta-chain sequences. Raw-read counts averaged over ten per unique TCR and UMI combination.

As for time point: sample taken at primary tumor resection. The authors sequenced whole RNA from tumor, nontumor lung or frozen PBMC without sorting. There are a few counts of this clonotype. TCRdb independently ran MiXCR on the 5' RACE reads; one entry per CDR3 protein. The sample lists roughly 91,000 distinct CDR3 sequences; approximately 20% were seen once. Germline V gives CDR1 SEHNR, CDR2 FQNEAQ (reference sequence). This CDR3 spans 15 amino acids. V was clipped by 2 bases and J by 2 bases, with 12 bases between them. The sequence was obtained from a male donor with early-stage non-small cell lung cancer. This sequence joins TRBV7-9 and TRBJ1-1; D is possibly TRBD1 (5 bases). The sequencing used PBMCs, collected at surgery. The CDR3 spells CASSLRAGQNTEAFF. The DNA of the CDR3 is TGTGCCAGCAGCTTACGGGCAGGGCAAAACACTGAAGCTTTCTTT.